This T cell receptor beta chain stems from a study of blood T cells in healthy people across ages. Study results and caveats: TCR beta diversity tracked closely with naive T cell percentage. With age, beta diversity per million T cells declined roughly linearly, significantly by approximately 41.

The CDR3 runs 12 residues. The germline V gene encodes CDR1 DFQATT and CDR2 SNEGSKA (reference sequence). Alongside a J-beta primer mix, a sample-barcoded 5' primer served in a second PCR lasting roughly 7 to 12 cycles. TCRdb re-called the 5' RACE reads through MiXCR, storing one row per CDR3 protein. In the table there are hundreds of thousands of distinct CDR3 sequences, about 32% of which are singletons. A few counts support this clonotype. Its antigen is unidentified. This receptor was obtained from a woman older than 75 in good health. The sequencing input was blood. The chain has TRBV20-1 and TRBJ1-5; D gene ambiguous. The chain's CDR3 is CRAGSRNQPQHF. The CDR3 region has the DNA TGCAGGGCTGGGAGCAGGAATCAGCCCCAGCATTTT.